The entry that follows covers one T cell receptor (beta chain) sequence. The data stem from a study of blood T cell repertoires in COVID-19. Individuals drawn from 24 US areas were about 18 to 90 years old. Categorization into cohorts depended on clinical history that participants reported. Donors in Cohort 3 who had recovered were those with two negative PCRs, healthcare professional clearance, or resolution of their symptoms. V was pared by 7 bases and J by 0 bases, with 9 bases of the junction left unmatched. The CDR3 runs 16 residues. The germline gives CDR1 LNHDA, CDR2 SQIVND (reference sequence). Per the authors' pipeline: Cell counts per sample came from amplifying reference gene primers. Libraries were prepared by immunoSEQ multiplex PCR; TCRdb keeps only in-frame clonotypes and omits some of them. D and trimming come from the DNA, and the V and J calls and clone size come from that table. This sample carries hundreds of thousands of clones, 84% of them seen once, and the ten largest clones take approximately 7.3%.

Sequenced sample: PBMCs or T cells enriched from blood (not recorded which). The V and J genes are TRBV19 and TRBJ1-1; the match to TRBD1 covers 9 bases. This clonotype was obtained from a woman aged 35 to 49 who had recovered from COVID-19. CDR3 nucleotide sequence: TGTGCCAGTACCCTAAGGGGACAGGGAATGAACACTGAAGCTTTCTTT. It specifies CASTLRGQGMNTEAFF.